This is a list of T cell receptor beta chains from one sample in a study of cytomegalovirus exposure and HLA in healthy donors. Measured with immunoSEQ multiplex PCR; TCRdb has only the in-frame clones, and not every one. The sample consists of around 85,000 clones, approximately 69% of them appearing once. Material: PBMCs. All receptors come from a man between 25 and 39 years old in good health and CMV-seropositive. The CDR3 runs from the conserved cysteine through the conserved F or W. A D gene is named only where the DNA matches it firmly. Only some rows state a clone size, as once, few, many or a class for expanded clones.

TRBV10-3	NA	TRBD2	TRBJ2-7	TGTGCCATCAGTGGGACTAGCGGGGGCATATACGAGCAGTACTTC	CAISGTSGGIYEQYF
TRBV15	NA	NA	TRBJ1-1	TGTGCCACCAGCAGCAGGGAAGACACTGAAGCTTTCTTT	CATSSREDTEAFF
TRBV9	NA	NA	TRBJ2-5	TGTGCCAGCAGCGTAGGGCAGGGGAGTTCAGAGACCCAGTACTTC	CASSVGQGSSETQYF
TRBV7-3	NA	TRBD1	TRBJ2-7	TGTGCCAGCAGCTTGACAGGGAGCGAGCAGTACTTC	CASSLTGSEQYF
TRBV6-1	NA	NA	TRBJ1-2	TGTGCCAGCAGTGACCCCCTAGGTGGCTACACCTTC	CASSDPLGGYTF
TRBV19	NA	TRBD1	TRBJ1-1	TGTGCCAGTAGTGGGACAGGGAAGATCATGAACACTGAAGCTTTCTTT	CASSGTGKIMNTEAFF
TRBV5-1	NA	TRBD2	TRBJ2-2	TGCGCCAGCAGCCTGGGGACTAGCGGGAACACCGGGGAGCTGTTTTTT	CASSLGTSGNTGELFF
TRBV27	few	NA	TRBJ1-2	TGTGCCAGCAGTTTAATCGGGAGCGGGCTCTATGGCTACCCCTTC	CASSLIGSGLYGYPF
TRBV19	once	TRBD1	TRBJ1-5	TGTGCCAGTAGCCCTGGAGGACAGGGGGGCAATCAGCCCCAGCATTTT	CASSPGGQGGNQPQHF
TRBV5-1	NA	TRBD1	TRBJ1-1	TGCGCCAGCAGCCCGGACAGGGAAATTACTGAAGCTTTCTTT	CASSPDREITEAFF
TRBV5-4	NA	NA	TRBJ2-7	TGTGCCAGCAGCTTGGGTTCCCCAATCGGTGCCAACGAGCAGTACTTC	CASSLGSPIGANEQYF
TRBV6-6	NA	NA	TRBJ2-1	TGTGCCAGCAGTTATATCGGGACATCCTACAATGAGCAGTTCTTC	CASSYIGTSYNEQFF
TRBV5-6	NA	NA	TRBJ1-1	TGTGCCAGCAGCTCCCTCGCAACAGGAGAGAACACTGAAGCTTTCTTT	CASSSLATGENTEAFF
TRBV4-1	NA	TRBD1	TRBJ2-3	TGCGCCAGCAGCACCCAGGGGGCCGGGGCAGATACGCAGTATTTT	CASSTQGAGADTQYF
TRBV6-1	few	NA	TRBJ1-5	TGTGCCAGCAGTGAAGCTGGGCAGTCCAATCAGCCCCAGCATTTT	CASSEAGQSNQPQHF
TRBV27	NA	NA	TRBJ2-6	TGTGCCAGCAGTTTATCGATGGCCCCGTTGGTCTCTGGGGCCAACGTCCTGACTTTC	CASSLSMAPLVSGANVLTF
TRBV14	NA	NA	TRBJ2-7	TGTGCCAGCAGCGCACTTTACGAGCAGTACTTC	CASSALYEQYF
TRBV7-9	NA	NA	TRBJ2-7	TGTGCCAGCAGCTTTCGGAGTTACTACGAGCAGTACTTC	CASSFRSYYEQYF
TRBV6-1	NA	NA	TRBJ2-1	TGTGCCAGCAGTGAACGCCTAGGGGGTCTGGGTGAGCAGTTCTTC	CASSERLGGLGEQFF
TRBV6-6	NA	NA	TRBJ2-7	TGTGCCAGCAGTTACTCGAATGCGGACTTCTACGAGCAGTACTTC	CASSYSNADFYEQYF
TRBV7-3	once	NA	TRBJ2-5	TGTGCCAGCGGGACCTCGGGGGAGTACCAAGAGACCCAGTACTTC	CASGTSGEYQETQYF
TRBV28	NA	TRBD1	TRBJ1-4	TGTGCCAGCAGTCAGACCGGGACACAGGGGCCTTATGAAAAACTGTTTTTT	CASSQTGTQGPYEKLFF
TRBV30	NA	TRBD1	TRBJ1-5	TGTGCCTGGAGTAACCCGACAGGGGGCACTATTAATCAGCCCCAGCATTTT	CAWSNPTGGTINQPQHF
TRBV9	NA	TRBD1	TRBJ1-2	TGTGCCAGCAGCGTAGGGGGACAGGGAATCGGTGGCTACACCTTC	CASSVGGQGIGGYTF
TRBV5-4	once	TRBD1	TRBJ2-5	TGTGCCAGCAGCTTGAGGACAGGGGGCGAAGAGACCCAGTACTTC	CASSLRTGGEETQYF
TRBV19	once	NA	TRBJ1-3	TGTGCCAGTTCTCCTCCCTCTGGAAACACCATATATTTT	CASSPPSGNTIYF
TRBV7-9	few	TRBD1	TRBJ2-5	TGTGCCAGCAGCTATCGCCCGGGGGACAGGGGGCTGGGGACCCAGTACTTC	CASSYRPGDRGLGTQYF
TRBV27	NA	NA	TRBJ1-5	TGTGCCAGCAGTTTAAGGGGTATTCAGCCCCAGCATTTT	CASSLRGIQPQHF
TRBV7-8	NA	TRBD2	TRBJ2-1	TGTGCCAGCAGCCTTACTAGCGGGAGGGGTGAGGAGCAGTTCTTC	CASSLTSGRGEEQFF
TRBV9	few	NA	TRBJ1-1	TGTGCCAGCAGCTCCCAGGCCGGGGGTCGGTCTTTCTTT	CASSSQAGGRSFF
TRBV6-4	NA	NA	TRBJ2-7	TGTGCCAGCATACGGGGCTCCTACGAGCAGTACTTC	CASIRGSYEQYF
TRBV19	NA	NA	TRBJ1-5	TGTGCCAGTAGTCCCACCCGGGGGCAGCCCCAGCATTTT	CASSPTRGQPQHF
TRBV5-4	NA	TRBD1	TRBJ1-1	TGTGCCAGCAGCCAAGGGGACAGGGGCAGAACTGAAGCTTTCTTT	CASSQGDRGRTEAFF
TRBV6-4	NA	NA	TRBJ2-1	TGTGCCAGGAGTCGACCGGATTTGGGGGCTTCGTACAATGAGCAGTTCTTC	CARSRPDLGASYNEQFF
TRBV7-9	NA	NA	TRBJ1-2	TGTGCCAGCAGCTTAGGGTTTGACACAGGGACCTATGGCTACACCTTC	CASSLGFDTGTYGYTF
TRBV6-5	NA	TRBD1	TRBJ1-1	TGTGCCAGCAGCATGACAGGGCTGAACACTGAAGCTTTCTTT	CASSMTGLNTEAFF
TRBV4-1	NA	TRBD1	TRBJ1-5	TGCGCCAGCAGCCATGCGACAGGGTCGGGGGGCAATCAGCCCCAGCATTTT	CASSHATGSGGNQPQHF
TRBV2	NA	NA	TRBJ1-1	TGTGCCAGCAGCAAGGGGTCATGGAAAGCTTTCTTT	CASSKGSWKAFF
TRBV2	NA	NA	TRBJ1-1	TGTGCCAGCAGGGGGCTCCCGAACACTGAAGCTTTCTTT	CASRGLPNTEAFF
TRBV11-2	NA	NA	TRBJ1-6	TGTGCCAGCAGCGCCGGCTCCTATAATTCACCCCTCCACTTT	CASSAGSYNSPLHF
TRBV10-3	few	TRBD1	TRBJ1-2	TGTGCCATCAGTGAGTTCGACAGGGTCGGCTACACCTTC	CAISEFDRVGYTF
TRBV5-4	few	TRBD1	TRBJ1-2	TGTGCCAGCAGCACAACAGGGGGTCGTGGCTACACCTTC	CASSTTGGRGYTF
TRBV30	NA	TRBD1	TRBJ1-6	TGTGCCTGGAGTGTACTTATACAGGGGAATTCACCCCTCCACTTT	CAWSVLIQGNSPLHF
TRBV4-1	NA	NA	TRBJ2-7	TGCGCCAGCAGCCAAGTCCGGGGCGAGCAGTACTTC	CASSQVRGEQYF
TRBV20-1	NA	NA	TRBJ1-2	TGCAGTGCATCCCCCGGCTATGGCTACACCTTC	CSASPGYGYTF
TRBV5-5	medium-sized	TRBD1	TRBJ2-7	TGTGCCAGCAGCTTGGGGGGACAGGGGGGAAACGAGCAGTACTTC	CASSLGGQGGNEQYF
TRBV29-1	NA	TRBD1	TRBJ1-1	TGCAGCGGTGGGACAGGGGCAGGAACTGAAGCTTTCTTT	CSGGTGAGTEAFF
TRBV19	NA	NA	TRBJ2-5	TGTGCCAGTAGCCTCTACACGGGTCAAGAGACCCAGTACTTC	CASSLYTGQETQYF
TRBV9	NA	NA	TRBJ1-2	TGTGCCAGCAGCGTAGCCGTCCGGGGAGACGGCTACACCTTC	CASSVAVRGDGYTF
TRBV30	NA	TRBD2	TRBJ2-7	TGTGCCTGGAGTGTAGGTCTAGCGGTGCTCGAGCAGTACTTC	CAWSVGLAVLEQYF
TRBV7-2	NA	TRBD1	TRBJ2-3	TGTGCCAGCAGCTTAGCCGGGACAGGGACAGATACGCAGTATTTT	CASSLAGTGTDTQYF
TRBV14	NA	TRBD1	TRBJ2-7	TGTGCCAGCAGCCGACCCAGTCCGGGACAGGCCTGGGACGAGCAGTACTTC	CASSRPSPGQAWDEQYF
TRBV5-6	NA	TRBD1	TRBJ1-5	TGTGCCAGCAGCGATGTCCGGGACAGACATCAGCCCCAGCATTTT	CASSDVRDRHQPQHF
TRBV2	NA	TRBD1	TRBJ1-2	TGTGCCAGCAGTGAAGGGACAGGGGGCGATGGCTACCCCTTC	CASSEGTGGDGYPF
TRBV7-2	NA	NA	TRBJ1-2	TGTGCCAGCAGCTTAGCAGGGGTTAACTATGGCTACACCTTC	CASSLAGVNYGYTF
TRBV5-6	NA	NA	TRBJ1-6	TGTGCCAGCAGCTTACTCCAGGGTCCTAATTCACCCCTCCACTTT	CASSLLQGPNSPLHF
TRBV28	NA	TRBD1	TRBJ1-2	TGTGCCAGCAGTTTAACAGGGGTAGAGTTTGGCTACACCTTC	CASSLTGVEFGYTF